Sequencing of this TCR beta chain was carried out in a study of T cell changes during pregnancy in multiple sclerosis. Data came from immunoSEQ multiplex PCR; TCRdb stores just in-frame clones and leaves some out. The sample has some 49,000 clones, over 90% seen once. CDR3 length equals 15 residues. V lost 1 base, J lost 10 bases, and 10 bases stayed unmatched. Germline V CDR1 and CDR2: SGHVS, FNYEAQ. The sequence came from a female donor with multiple sclerosis, enrolled in a pregnancy study. The source was CD8+ T cells from peripheral blood mononuclear cells, collected in the first trimester of pregnancy. The V call is TRBV7-6, the J call TRBJ2-1; the match to TRBD2 covers 7 bases. CDR3 residues: CASSLEGGPSEEQFF. As DNA, the CDR3 is TGTGCCAGCAGCTTAGAGGGAGGGCCCTCGGAAGAGCAGTTCTTC.